Shown below are 18 T cell receptor beta chains from a single sample sequenced in a study of a mutant IDH1 vaccine in newly diagnosed glioma (dated by TCRdb to about 2021). Explained via the paper, the time point label denotes: week 23, last vaccination. Each vaccine dose was 300 ug of a 20-mer mutant IDH1 peptide in Montanide, given subcutaneously with topical imiquimod. Library preparation employed the immunoSEQ multiplex PCR assay. TCRdb took over this immuneACCESS table, retaining in-frame rearrangements with V and J assigned. Such tables are incomplete; in checked studies, under half of the missing clones stem from an unresolved V gene, and the remainder is unexplained. The sample has around 76,000 clones on record, approximately 85% of them singletons. 0.77% of the sample is held by the ten biggest clonotypes. No antigen is known for these receptors. This sample comprised PBMCs, obtained from a glioma patient whose treatment included an IDH1 peptide vaccine. The receptors were gathered from a woman in her fifties or sixties with glioma.

CDR3 bases: TGTGCCAGCCTCACGCCAGGGGGTGGGACCCAGTACTTC. Protein product: CASLTPGGGTQYF. The genes are TRBV27 and TRBJ2-5, with 7 bases matching TRBD1. CDR3 size: 13 residues. The germline V gene has CDR1 MNHEY and CDR2 SMNVEV (reference sequence). With V trimmed by 8 bases and J by 7 bases, 10 bases remained unmatched.

The V and J genes are TRBV4-2 and TRBJ2-3; 7 nucleotides match TRBD2. Germline loops: CDR1 LGHNA, CDR2 YNFKEQ. Losses at the gene ends were 5 bases for V and 2 bases for J; bases not matched to a gene: 4. The CDR3 extends over 14 amino acids. CDR3 amino acids: CASSTLADTDTQYF. CDR3 sequence (DNA): TGTGCCAGCAGCACGCTAGCGGACACAGATACGCAGTATTTT.

This chain joins TRBV9 and TRBJ2-2, with no clear D. With 0 bases removed from V and 5 bases from J, the gap between germline ends came to 11 bases. This CDR3 is built from 15 residues. Germline CDR1 is SGDLS and CDR2 is YYNGEE. CDR3: CASSVDGSATGELFF. CDR3 sequence (DNA): TGTGCCAGCAGCGTAGACGGTAGTGCGACCGGGGAGCTGTTTTTT.

The table lists this clone with a few counts. V gene TRBV7-8 combines with J gene TRBJ1-3, with TRBD1 matching over 7 bases. Looked up from germline, CDR1 is SGHVS and CDR2 is FQNEAQ. Trimming at V came to 5 bases and at J to 0 bases, leaving 7 bases not matched to a gene. The CDR3 covers 16 residues. As DNA, the CDR3 is TGTGCCAGCAGCCAAAGACAGGGCAACTCTGGAAACACCATATATTTT. Translating it yields CASSQRQGNSGNTIYF.

The chain uses TRBV29-1 and TRBJ1-4; D unclear. From germline, CDR1 is SQVTM and CDR2 ANQGSEA. The CDR3 loop spans 13 amino acids. V was trimmed by 3 bases and J by 0 bases, leaving 5 bases between them. The CDR3 is CSVDSPTNEKLFF. In DNA form, the CDR3 reads TGCAGCGTTGACTCACCAACTAATGAAAAACTGTTTTTT.

V usage is TRBV7-9 and J usage is TRBJ1-2, with D maybe TRBD1 (6 bases). Germline assignment: CDR1 SEHNR and CDR2 FQNEAQ (reference sequence). The CDR3 contains 17 residues. V was trimmed by 1 base and J by 8 bases, leaving 23 bases between them. In DNA, the CDR3 is TGTGCCAGCAGCTTAGGATTGGAGCACGGGGGCCACATAGGCTACACCTTC. This codes for CASSLGLEHGGHIGYTF.

The CDR3: CASSQEPSGSLYEQYF. The CDR3 nucleotides read TGCGCCAGCAGCCAAGAGCCTAGCGGGAGCCTCTACGAGCAGTACTTC. The V and J genes are TRBV4-1 and TRBJ2-7; 10 bases fit TRBD2. This CDR3 comprises 16 residues. V lost 0 bases, J lost 3 bases, and 5 bases stayed unmatched. Per the germline V gene, CDR1 is MGHRA and CDR2 is YSYEKL.

V usage is TRBV6-5 and J usage is TRBJ2-5, with 8 positions matching TRBD2. The J call may not be correct, given that the DNA end is closer to TRBJ2-7. The CDR3 sequence is 15 residues long. Germline assignment: CDR1 MNHEY and CDR2 SVGAGI. The CDR3 coding sequence is TGTGCCAGCAGTTACTCGGGACTAGAAACATACGAGCAGTACTTC. This encodes CASSYSGLETYEQYF.

The chain has TRBV6-4 and TRBJ2-1; D is ambiguous. The CDR3 has 13 amino acids. V gave up 2 bases and J gave up 0 bases, with 2 bases separating them. Germline V gene lookup returns CDR1 MRHNA and CDR2 SNTAGT. The CDR3 protein is CASSDNSYNEQFF. CDR3 DNA sequence: TGTGCCAGCAGTGACAACTCCTACAATGAGCAGTTCTTC.

This chain uses TRBV29-1 with TRBJ2-1; 12 nucleotides align to TRBD2. CDR3 length equals 15 residues. Germline CDR1 SQVTM, CDR2 ANQGSEA. V was clipped by 2 bases and J by 9 bases; unmatched bases: 8. The CDR3 sequence is CSVETLAGGVGEQFF. The CDR3 bases are TGCAGCGTTGAAACGCTAGCGGGAGGGGTAGGTGAGCAGTTCTTC.

CDR3 amino acids: CASSRYGQGGSYEQYF. The DNA for the CDR3 is TGCGCCAGCAGTCGCTACGGACAGGGAGGGTCCTACGAGCAGTACTTC. J is TRBJ2-7 and V is TRBV5-1, with a weak D call TRBD1 (8 bases). Between the trimmed V and J ends, which lost 5 bases and 1 base, there was a span of 19 bases. The CDR3 is 16 amino acids. Looked up from germline, CDR1 is SGHRS and CDR2 is YFSETQ.

This clone occurred once. The CDR3, as DNA: TGTGCCAGCAGTATCCGTAACGAGCAGTACTTC. As protein: CASSIRNEQYF. The rearrangement uses TRBV6-5 and TRBJ2-7; D not certain. The CDR3 totals 11 residues. Germline values: CDR1 MNHEY, CDR2 SVGAGI. V was trimmed by 5 bases and J by 5 bases, leaving 7 bases between them.

The chain is built from TRBV6-5 and TRBJ1-4; a possible D gene is TRBD1 (6 bases). Germline assignment: CDR1 MNHEY and CDR2 SVGAGI. The length of the CDR3 is 16 residues. V lost 4 bases and J lost 1, with 13 bases in between. DNA for the CDR3: TGTGCCAGCAGTTCCCACCCCAGGGGAACTAATGAAAAACTGTTTTTT. Translated, it gives CASSSHPRGTNEKLFF.

The chain joins TRBV5-1 to TRBJ2-5; either TRBD1 or TRBD2 may supply D (5 bases each). CDR1 and CDR2 from the germline V gene are SGHRS and YFSETQ. The CDR3 spans 13 residues. The germline V and J ends were trimmed by 4 bases and 2 bases, with 9 bases remaining between them. This CDR3 is CASSRDGQETQYF. DNA of the CDR3: TGCGCCAGCAGCCGGGACGGTCAAGAGACCCAGTACTTC.

The chain uses TRBV10-1 and TRBJ2-1; D is unclear. CDR1 and CDR2 from the germline V gene are WNHNN and SYGVQD (reference sequence). V shed 3 bases and J shed 4 bases, with 4 bases lying between them. This CDR3 spans 12 amino acids. This CDR3 reads CASSDRYNEQFF. The DNA of the CDR3 is TGCGCCAGCAGTGACCGGTACAATGAGCAGTTCTTC.

This chain joins TRBV18 and TRBJ2-7; D might be TRBD2 (6 bases). The germline gives CDR1 KGHSH, CDR2 LQKENI. The CDR3 totals 14 residues. Trimming took 5 bases from V and 0 from J, leaving 11 bases between them. The CDR3: CASSALASSYEQYF. In DNA, the CDR3 is TGTGCCAGCTCAGCCCTAGCGAGCTCCTACGAGCAGTACTTC.

This clone appeared a few times. The rearrangement uses TRBV4-1 and TRBJ1-5, with unresolved D. The V end was cut by 1 base, the J end by 3 bases, with 7 bases between. CDR3 length equals 14 residues. CDR1 is MGHRA and CDR2 is YSYEKL in the germline V gene. The CDR3 loop is CASSQVAVNQPQHF. The CDR3 DNA follows: TGCGCCAGCAGCCAAGTCGCAGTCAATCAGCCCCAGCATTTT.

V and J are TRBV6-5 and TRBJ2-3, with TRBD1 as a possible D gene (5 bases). The CDR3 is made up of 14 amino acids. The V and J ends lost 7 bases and 2 bases respectively, with 13 bases between them. CDR1 and CDR2 (germline): MNHEY, SVGAGI. The CDR3 loop reads CASKKGSLTDTQYF. CDR3 coding DNA: TGTGCCAGCAAAAAGGGGTCCCTCACAGATACGCAGTATTTT.